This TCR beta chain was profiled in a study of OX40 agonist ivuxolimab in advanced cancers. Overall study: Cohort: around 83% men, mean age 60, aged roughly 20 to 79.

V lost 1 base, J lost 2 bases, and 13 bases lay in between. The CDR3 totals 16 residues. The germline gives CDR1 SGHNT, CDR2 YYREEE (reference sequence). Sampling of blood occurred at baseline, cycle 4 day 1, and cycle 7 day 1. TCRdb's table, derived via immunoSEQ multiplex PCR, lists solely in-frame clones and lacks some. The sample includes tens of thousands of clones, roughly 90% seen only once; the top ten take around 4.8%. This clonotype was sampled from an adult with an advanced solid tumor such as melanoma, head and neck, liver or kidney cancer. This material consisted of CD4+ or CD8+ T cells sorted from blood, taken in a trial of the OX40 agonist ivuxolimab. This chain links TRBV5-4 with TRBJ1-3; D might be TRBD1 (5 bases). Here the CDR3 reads CASSLITPGAGNTIYF. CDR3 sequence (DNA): TGTGCCAGCAGCTTGATCACCCCGGGGGCTGGAAACACCATATATTTT.